This T cell receptor (beta chain) was sequenced in a study of T-cell memory formation after mild COVID-19 (dated by TCRdb to the early 2020s). For the study in its entirety: Most TCR sequence clusters were specific to one of the two donors. In two donors, T-cell clones that expanded and contracted after mild COVID-19 were followed by sequencing TCRalpha and TCRbeta repertoires longitudinally. The cohort comprised two young, previously healthy adult volunteers, one female and one male.

Overall study results and their limits: Some responding clones were detected in pre-infection memory, which suggested that pre-existing cross-reactive memory T cells had joined the SARS-CoV-2 response. Contracting CD4+ clones were located mainly in the CM and EM memory subsets, whereas CD8+ clones were found to be enriched in EMRA. Balanced CD4/CD8 phenotypes were observed for clones contracting from day 15 to 85, whereas a bias towards CD4+ was observed for a second wave of clones expanding from day 15 to 37. The study covered only a couple of mild cases, and larger cohorts including severe cases with pre-infection samples were considered necessary. SARS-CoV-2 specificity of the second-wave clones peaking on day 37 was not confirmed.

This clonotype was seen many times. What this receptor recognizes is not known. Base qualities are missing; no much larger clone stands one base away. As encoded in the germline V gene, CDR1 is SGHRS while CDR2 is YFSETQ. The CDR3 contains 13 residues, cysteine and phenylalanine counted. Only the CDR3 part of the read is kept: 39 bases, read in frame from the first base. Deletion took 2 bases off V and 2 bases off J, with a span of 7 bases between the germline ends. Ficoll-Paque density gradient centrifugation was used to isolate PBMCs. For sequencing, an Illumina NovaSeq 6000 was employed. TCRalpha and TCRbeta cDNA libraries were built by 5'RACE with constant-segment primers, adding sample barcodes and unique molecular identifiers. Trizol reagent was used to extract RNA from every sample. Library amplification was performed in two PCR steps, and a second sample barcode and Illumina TruSeq adapters were introduced in the second step. Sequencing of the libraries was done on an Illumina NovaSeq, producing 2 x 150 bp paired-end reads. On the study's bioinformatics: Demultiplexing of reads and collapsing into UMI-guided consensus sequences were performed with migec v1.2.7. With mixcr v2.1.11, UMI consensuses were aligned to TRA and TRB V and J templates and assembled into clonotypes. A clonotype was counted as expanded or contracted only when both edgeR and NoisET called the clonotype significant, with the noise models trained on biological replicates. edgeR calls used a false discovery rate-adjusted p below 0.01 and a log2 fold-change threshold of 1. As an exploratory analysis of dynamics, max-normalized trajectories of the 1000 most abundant clonotypes were examined with PCA combined with hierarchical clustering. Separately sequenced CD4+ and CD8+ repertoires were used to assign a CD4 or CD8 phenotype to each responding clone. TCRdb ran its own pipeline on the public reads, namely fastp trimming at Q25 and MiXCR clone calling, and kept in-frame beta chains. Every entry covers one CDR3 protein and lists the most common genes and DNA from its rows. The V and J calls reflect TCRdb's pipeline rather than the authors' work. For this sample there are around 34,000 distinct CDR3 sequences; about 7.3% appear just once. The ten most abundant clones make up approximately 29% of the sample.

The chain employs TRBV5-1 and TRBJ1-2; no D gene call is confident. This TCR came from a man younger than 35 who had mild COVID-19 (a few samples of this study predate the infection). The sample titles of this study are shuffled in the database, so cell type and time point are left out; the donor was told from shared clones. Sample: PBMCs or a T cell subset sorted from them (not recorded which). The nucleotide sequence reads TGCGCCAGCAGCTTTGAACGGAACTATGGCTACACCTTC. Translated, it gives CASSFERNYGYTF.